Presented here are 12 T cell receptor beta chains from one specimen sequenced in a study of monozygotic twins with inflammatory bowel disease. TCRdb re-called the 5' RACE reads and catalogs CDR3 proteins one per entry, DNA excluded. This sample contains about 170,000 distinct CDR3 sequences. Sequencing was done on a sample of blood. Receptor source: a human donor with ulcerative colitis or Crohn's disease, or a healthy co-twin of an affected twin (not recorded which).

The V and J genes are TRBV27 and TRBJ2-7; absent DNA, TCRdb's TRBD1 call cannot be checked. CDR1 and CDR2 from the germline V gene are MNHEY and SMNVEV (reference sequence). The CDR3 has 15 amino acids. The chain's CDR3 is CASSVTGTFYYEQYF.

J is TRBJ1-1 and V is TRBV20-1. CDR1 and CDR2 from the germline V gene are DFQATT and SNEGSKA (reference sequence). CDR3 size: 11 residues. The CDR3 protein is CSAMISFEAFF.

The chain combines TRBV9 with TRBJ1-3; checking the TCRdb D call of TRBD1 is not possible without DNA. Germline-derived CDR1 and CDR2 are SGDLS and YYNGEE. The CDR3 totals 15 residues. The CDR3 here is CASSAPGQSLNTIYF.

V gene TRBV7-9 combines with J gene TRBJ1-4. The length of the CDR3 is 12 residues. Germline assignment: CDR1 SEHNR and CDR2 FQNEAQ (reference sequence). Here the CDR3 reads CASSFSYEKLIF. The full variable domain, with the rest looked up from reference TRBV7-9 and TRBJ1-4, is DTGVSQNPRHKITKRGQNVTFRCDPISEHNRLYWYRQTLGQGPEFLTYFQNEAQLEKSRLLSDRFSAERPKGSFSTLEIQRTEQGDSAMYLCASSFSYEKLIFGSGTQLSVL.

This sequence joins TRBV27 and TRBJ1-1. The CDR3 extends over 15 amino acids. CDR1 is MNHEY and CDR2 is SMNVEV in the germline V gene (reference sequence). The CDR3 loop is CASSPRPSGNTEAFF.

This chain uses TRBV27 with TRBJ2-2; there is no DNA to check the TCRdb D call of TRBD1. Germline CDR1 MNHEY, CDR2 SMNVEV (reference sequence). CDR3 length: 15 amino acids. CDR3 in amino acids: CASSSPDRVGGELFF.

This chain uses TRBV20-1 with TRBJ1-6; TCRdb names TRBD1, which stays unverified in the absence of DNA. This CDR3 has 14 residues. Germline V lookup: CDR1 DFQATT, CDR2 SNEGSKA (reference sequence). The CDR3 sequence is CSARPGETNSPLHF.

CDR3 protein: CASSQVGAGNTEAFF. The V call is TRBV14, the J call TRBJ1-1; TCRdb's assignment of TRBD1 cannot be checked, as there is no DNA. The length of the CDR3 is 15 residues. Per the germline V gene, CDR1 is SGHDN and CDR2 is FVKESK.

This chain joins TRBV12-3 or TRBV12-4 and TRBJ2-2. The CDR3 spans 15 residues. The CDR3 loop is CASSFGRLGTGELFF.

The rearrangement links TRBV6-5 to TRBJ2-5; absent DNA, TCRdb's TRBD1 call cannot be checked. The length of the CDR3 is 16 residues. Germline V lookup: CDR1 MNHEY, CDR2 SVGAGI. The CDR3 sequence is CASSYSRIQGQETQYF.

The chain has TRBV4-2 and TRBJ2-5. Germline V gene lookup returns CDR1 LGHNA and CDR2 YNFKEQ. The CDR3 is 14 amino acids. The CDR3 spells CASSQVKGQETQYF.

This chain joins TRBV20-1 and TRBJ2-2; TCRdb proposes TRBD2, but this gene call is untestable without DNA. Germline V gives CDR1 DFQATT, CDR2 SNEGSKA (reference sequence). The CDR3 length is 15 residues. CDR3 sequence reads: CSAALPGRNTGELFF.